The clone carrying this TCR beta chain was counted a few times. What it binds is not known. This entry comes from a study of early T cells in non-severe SARS-CoV-2 infection. Study-wide context: The input, bulk RNA from unsorted whole blood, was sequenced, and chains were unpaired.

Individually, cDNA molecules had unique molecular identifiers attached to them. TCRdb passed the 5' RACE reads through MiXCR, listing each CDR3 protein once. Among fewer than 80,000 distinct CDR3 sequences listed, around 11% were seen once. The V gene lost 1 base and the J gene lost 4 bases, with 16 bases spanning the gap. This CDR3 region has 16 residues. Germline V gene data show CDR1 as SGHTA and CDR2 as FQGNSA. Study-wide results and caveats: CD4 and private specificities were missed by VDJdb matching, which favored anti-spike CD8 responses.

The receptor was derived from an adult who was a healthcare worker with PCR-confirmed SARS-CoV-2 infection or an uninfected control (not recorded which). Source: whole blood, taken at baseline. The gene calls are TRBV7-2 and TRBJ1-1; D is perhaps TRBD1 (5 bases). The CDR3 nucleotides read TGTGCCAGCAGCTTAGGGGGACTGGTGAAGGGCACTGAAGCTTTCTTT. It codes for CASSLGGLVKGTEAFF. The whole variable domain, filled in from reference TRBV7-2 and TRBJ1-1, reads GAGVSQSPSNKVTEKGKDVELRCDPISGHTALYWYRQSLGQGLEFLIYFQGNSAPDKSGLPSDRFSAERTGGSVSTLTIQRTQQEDSAVYLCASSLGGLVKGTEAFFGQGTRLTVV.